The 29 T cell receptor beta chains below were found in one sample sequenced in a study of immune cell composition in non-small cell lung cancer. Data came from immunoSEQ multiplex PCR; TCRdb stores just in-frame clones and leaves some out. The sample lists about 4,900 clones; around 76% were seen once. The sequencing input was lung tumor tissue. Source of these receptors: a human donor with non-small cell lung cancer.

The rearrangement uses TRBV27 and TRBJ1-1; TRBD1 matches at 7 bases. V dropped 5 bases and J dropped 0; count of bases not matched to a gene: 6. This CDR3 region has 15 residues. CDR1 and CDR2 from the germline V gene are MNHEY and SMNVEV (reference sequence). The CDR3 DNA follows: TGTGCCAGCAGTCAATCGGGACAGATGAACACTGAAGCTTTCTTT. Residues: CASSQSGQMNTEAFF.

In regard to this clone: At one boundary the junction diverges from the germline segment, which might be a read error. V is TRBV27 and J is TRBJ2-3, with 9 nucleotides matching TRBD1. The germline gives CDR1 MNHEY, CDR2 SMNVEV (reference sequence). The CDR3 totals 13 residues. The chain's CDR3 is CASSPGRTGDLLF. The CDR3, as DNA: TGTGCCAGCAGTCCCGGTAGGACAGGGGATCTCCTCTTT.

The chain couples TRBV11-2 to TRBJ2-1, with 7 bases fitting TRBD2. The ends lost 0 bases at V and 5 bases at J; junction bases unmatched: 4. The CDR3 totals 15 residues. Per germline, CDR1 SGHAT and CDR2 FQNNGV. This chain's CDR3 is CASSLESGNHNEQFF. CDR3 sequence (DNA): TGTGCCAGCAGCTTAGAGAGCGGGAACCACAATGAGCAGTTCTTC.

This chain links TRBV19 with TRBJ1-4; 7 nucleotides align to TRBD1. The germline gives CDR1 LNHDA, CDR2 SQIVND (reference sequence). After removal of 7 bases from V and 5 bases from J, the junction contained 10 bases not matched to a gene. The CDR3 runs to 15 residues. This chain's CDR3 is CASKGRDSLNEKLFF. In DNA, the CDR3 is TGTGCCAGTAAAGGAAGGGACAGCTTAAATGAAAAACTGTTTTTT.

This clone was observed a handful of times. The genes are TRBV7-2 and TRBJ2-1; D might be TRBD2 (5 bases). This CDR3 region has 14 residues. V dropped 1 base and J dropped 9 bases, with 13 bases sitting between them. Looked up from germline, CDR1 is SGHTA and CDR2 is FQGNSA. CDR3 region: CASSLGAGSGEQFF. The CDR3 nucleotides are TGTGCCAGCAGCTTAGGGGCGGGTTCGGGTGAGCAGTTCTTC.

The V gene is TRBV18, the J gene TRBJ1-1, with D hard to call. V lost 5 bases and J 2 bases, leaving 9 bases between the germline ends. From germline, CDR1 is KGHSH and CDR2 LQKENI. The CDR3 is 13 amino acids. The CDR3 is CASSSSSNTEAFF. CDR3 nucleotides: TGTGCCAGCTCATCGTCGAGTAACACTGAAGCTTTCTTT.

The V gene is TRBV19, the J gene TRBJ1-1; 7 bases map to TRBD1. After removal of 7 bases from V and 6 bases from J, the junction contained 8 bases not matched to a gene. Germline-derived CDR1 and CDR2 are LNHDA and SQIVND (reference sequence). The CDR3 sequence is 13 residues long. CDR3 DNA: TGTGCCAGTAAACGACAGGGCTCGGCTGAAGCTTTCTTT. It is translated as CASKRQGSAEAFF.

A note on this clone: The sample has other DNA sequences that encode this CDR3 too. The J gene is TRBJ2-1, the V gene TRBV10-3; D gene uncertain. With 0 bases removed from V and 0 bases from J, the gap between germline ends came to 9 bases. Germline V CDR1 and CDR2: ENHRY, SYGVKD. This CDR3 has 16 amino acids. The CDR3: CAISESMAGSYNEQFF. DNA for the CDR3: TGTGCCATCAGTGAGTCGATGGCTGGCTCCTACAATGAGCAGTTCTTC.

This clone was detected only a few times. The chain links TRBV15 to TRBJ1-5, with unresolved D. Germline V gene lookup returns CDR1 LNHNV and CDR2 YYDKDF (reference sequence). The CDR3 has 12 amino acids. V was clipped by 1 base and J by 9 bases, with 7 bases between them. CDR3 in amino acids: CATSRVEGPQHF. CDR3 DNA: TGTGCCACCAGCAGAGTAGAGGGGCCCCAGCATTTT.

The CDR3: CASSLDYHPGDTQYF. As DNA, the CDR3 is TGTGCCAGCAGCTTGGACTACCACCCGGGAGATACGCAGTATTTT. The chain combines TRBV7-2 with TRBJ2-3; D perhaps matches TRBD2 (6 bases). The CDR3 has 15 amino acids. Germline V gene lookup returns CDR1 SGHTA and CDR2 FQGNSA. Trimming stripped 3 bases from V and 5 bases from J, with 15 bases between.

This clone is medium-sized by share. The rearrangement uses TRBV5-1 and TRBJ2-5; tentative D call: TRBD1 (6 bases). This CDR3 is 15 amino acids long. Trimming took off 0 bases at V and 4 bases at J, with 13 bases between the two ends. Germline lookup yields CDR1 SGHRS and CDR2 YFSETQ. The CDR3 loop reads CASSLGGGRGETQYF. Here the CDR3 DNA reads TGCGCCAGCAGCTTGGGAGGGGGACGAGGAGAGACCCAGTACTTC.

This sequence joins TRBV19 and TRBJ1-5; TRBD1 might be the D (5 bases). Trimming pared 5 bases from V and 7 bases from J, leaving 15 bases between. Germline loops: CDR1 LNHDA, CDR2 SQIVND (reference sequence). The CDR3 length is 14 residues. The CDR3 region has the DNA TGTGCCAGTAGTGTCGACCGGGGACTCCAGCCCCAGCATTTT. Residues: CASSVDRGLQPQHF.

This clone has only one observation. In nucleotides, the CDR3 is TGTGCCAGCAGCCAAGATGGCGGGGGGGTGACAGAGACCCAGTACTTC. Amino acids: CASSQDGGGVTETQYF. The chain has TRBV4-2 and TRBJ2-5, with TRBD2 matching 9 bases. Losses at the gene ends were 0 bases for V and 4 bases for J; bases not matched to a gene: 6. CDR1 and CDR2 (germline): LGHNA, YNFKEQ. This CDR3 region has 16 residues.

The CDR3: CAISGMTDSYEQYF. CDR3 in DNA: TGTGCCATCAGTGGGATGACAGATTCCTACGAGCAGTACTTC. This chain uses TRBV10-3 with TRBJ2-7; the D gene is possibly TRBD1 (5 bases). Germline V gives CDR1 ENHRY, CDR2 SYGVKD. The CDR3 loop spans 14 amino acids. Trimming left V 4 bases short and J 1 base short, with 11 bases between.

With regard to this clone: The same CDR3 is also encoded by other DNA sequences in this sample. The chain recombines TRBV9 with TRBJ1-1; tentative D call: TRBD1 (6 bases). The germline gives CDR1 SGDLS, CDR2 YYNGEE. Trimming stripped 0 bases from V and 5 bases from J, with 11 bases between. The CDR3 is 14 residues long. CDR3 loop: CASSVGVGATEAFF. For the CDR3, the DNA is TGTGCCAGCAGCGTAGGGGTGGGGGCGACTGAAGCTTTCTTT.

The CDR3 spells CASSPQGMSEETQYF. The CDR3 DNA is TGTGCCAGCAGCCCACAGGGGATGAGTGAAGAGACCCAGTACTTC. The chain combines TRBV7-2 with TRBJ2-5; 7 nucleotides match TRBD1. V lost 5 bases and J lost 3; bases outside the gene matches: 9. Looked up from germline, CDR1 is SGHTA and CDR2 is FQGNSA. This CDR3 is built from 15 residues. Together with reference TRBV7-2 and TRBJ2-5, the CDR3 gives the full variable domain: GAGVSQSPSNKVTEKGKDVELRCDPISGHTALYWYRQSLGQGLEFLIYFQGNSAPDKSGLPSDRFSAERTGGSVSTLTIQRTQQEDSAVYLCASSPQGMSEETQYFGPGTRLLVL.

The chain uses TRBV5-6 and TRBJ2-2; the match to TRBD1 covers 7 bases. The CDR3 has 15 residues. V shed 0 bases, J shed 2 bases, and the junction held 1 base outside the gene matches. Germline-derived CDR1 and CDR2 are SGHDT and YYEEEE. The CDR3 DNA sequence: TGTGCCAGCAGCTTGGGACAGGGTAACACCGGGGAGCTGTTTTTT. The encoded protein is CASSLGQGNTGELFF.

The count of this clone is one. The chain links TRBV10-3 to TRBJ2-1; D is possibly TRBD1 (5 bases). Trimming cost V 0 bases and J 2 bases, with 14 bases left between them. The CDR3 extends over 17 amino acids. Per germline, CDR1 ENHRY and CDR2 SYGVKD. CDR3 in DNA: TGTGCCATCAGTGAGTCGATGGCTGGGGCTACCTACAATGAGCAGTTCTTC. Translated: CAISESMAGATYNEQFF.

The CDR3 region is CASSGTFPHEQYF. CDR3 sequence (DNA): TGTGCCAGCAGCGGGACTTTCCCCCACGAGCAGTACTTC. The J gene is TRBJ2-7, the V gene TRBV2, with a weak D call TRBD2 (6 bases). V was shortened by 6 bases and J by 5 bases, with 14 bases between the two germline ends. The CDR3 has 13 amino acids. Per the germline V gene, CDR1 is SNHLY and CDR2 is FYNNEI.

The chain couples TRBV29-1 to TRBJ1-1; D not resolved. Trimming shortened V by 5 bases and J by 4 bases, and 11 bases separated the two germline ends. The CDR3 length is 12 residues. Looked up from germline, CDR1 is SQVTM and CDR2 is ANQGSEA. The CDR3, as DNA: TGCAGCGTTAGAGGAACGGGCACTGAAGCTTTCTTT. Amino acid sequence: CSVRGTGTEAFF.

The chain carries TRBV4-1 and TRBJ1-6; no clear D gene. CDR1 MGHRA and CDR2 YSYEKL come from the germline V gene. The CDR3 totals 16 residues. V lost 4 bases and J lost 5, with 15 bases in between. CDR3 sequence reads: CASSPRPIDNNSPLHF. For the CDR3, the DNA is TGCGCCAGCAGCCCCCGCCCCATCGACAATAATTCACCCCTCCACTTT.

The rearrangement joins TRBV4-2 to TRBJ1-6; D may be TRBD1 (5 bases). Germline CDR1 and CDR2: LGHNA and YNFKEQ. Trimming cost V 0 bases and J 8 bases, with 11 bases left between them. The CDR3 sequence is 15 residues long. The CDR3 DNA reads TGTGCCAGCAGCCAAGAATGGCAGGGCGATTCACCCCTCCACTTT. Amino acid sequence: CASSQEWQGDSPLHF.

This chain connects TRBV6-5 to TRBJ1-5, with TRBD1 matching over 8 bases. CDR1 is MNHEY, CDR2 SVGAGI, per germline. V lost 4 bases and J lost 5; bases outside the gene matches: 4. This CDR3 region has 14 residues. CDR3 in DNA: TGTGCCAGCAGTTGGGCAGGGGGCGATCAGCCCCAGCATTTT. Protein product: CASSWAGGDQPQHF.

The chain has TRBV7-6 and TRBJ1-3, with D uncertain. CDR1 and CDR2 (germline): SGHVS, FNYEAQ. CDR3 length: 12 residues. V gave up 5 bases and J gave up 8 bases, with 10 bases separating them. The CDR3: CASSQGRDTIYF. In nucleotides, the CDR3 is TGTGCCAGCAGCCAAGGGAGGGACACCATATATTTT.

This chain connects TRBV27 to TRBJ2-7, with 13 bases matching TRBD2. This CDR3 is 16 amino acids long. Germline trimming cut 3 bases from V and 4 bases from J; bases unmatched to any gene: 6. CDR1 and CDR2 (germline): MNHEY, SMNVEV (reference sequence). The CDR3 loop reads CASSLVGTSGIYEQYF. CDR3 DNA: TGTGCCAGCAGTTTGGTAGGGACTAGCGGGATTTACGAGCAGTACTTC.

The V gene is TRBV9, the J gene TRBJ1-2; tentative D call: TRBD1 (6 bases). The V gene lost 4 bases and the J gene lost 3 bases, with 16 bases spanning the gap. The CDR3 is 15 amino acids. Germline V CDR1 and CDR2: SGDLS, YYNGEE. The CDR3 spells CASSSQTGRDYGYTF. DNA of the CDR3: TGTGCCAGCAGCTCCCAGACAGGCCGCGACTATGGCTACACCTTC.

The chain has TRBV7-2 and TRBJ1-4, with no clear D. V gave up 5 bases and J gave up 6 bases, with 19 bases separating them. This CDR3 contains 16 residues. Germline CDR1 SGHTA, CDR2 FQGNSA. The CDR3 reads CASSPTPGVLDEKLFF. DNA for the CDR3: TGTGCCAGCAGCCCGACGCCCGGGGTTCTGGATGAAAAACTGTTTTTT.

This clone was seen only once. The chain joins TRBV9 to TRBJ2-7; 8 bases fit TRBD2. The CDR3 sequence is 15 residues long. The germline gives CDR1 SGDLS, CDR2 YYNGEE. Trimming cost V 4 bases and J 6 bases; bases outside gene matches: 12. CDR3 sequence (DNA): TGTGCCAGCAGCCTAACCGATAGCGGGGTCGGCGAGCAGTACTTC. This translates into CASSLTDSGVGEQYF.

This chain connects TRBV4-3 to TRBJ2-1; 7 bases are shared with TRBD2. V was clipped by 0 bases and J by 10 bases; unmatched bases: 3. CDR1 and CDR2 from the germline V gene are LGHNA and YSLEER. The CDR3 contains 13 residues. CDR3 bases: TGCGCCAGCAGCCAAGACGATAGCGGGGAGCAGTTCTTC. Translated: CASSQDDSGEQFF.